These T cell receptor beta chains were read from a single sample in a study of T-cell reconstitution after alpha-beta-depleted transplantation in children. TCRdb used MiXCR to reprocess the PCR reads, holding one entry per CDR3 protein. The sample shows about 360,000 distinct CDR3 sequences, roughly 14% of them seen only once. The sample consisted of PBMCs, taken from the stem cell graft. These receptor sequences come from a human donor who donated a stem cell graft to a child with Fanconi anemia. Each CDR3 is given with its conserved first and last residue. A D gene is named only where the DNA matches it firmly. Where a row states a size, it is once, few, many or the class of an expanded clone; other rows omit it.

d_call j_call v_call clone_size cdr3_aa cdr3_nt
- TRBJ2-1 TRBV29-1 - CSGRTSLHSYNEQFF TGCAGCGGCCGAACTAGCCTTCACTCCTACAATGAGCAGTTCTTC
TRBD2 TRBJ2-3 TRBV7-9 - CASSLPTGRGTDTQYF TGTGCCAGCAGCTTACCGACTGGGCGGGGGACAGATACGCAGTATTTT
- TRBJ1-2 TRBV2 - CASSGQLAYGYTF TGTGCCAGCAGTGGACAGTTAGCCTATGGCTACACCTTC
- TRBJ2-1 TRBV19 few CASKEQGEHEQFF TGTGCCAGTAAAGAGCAGGGTGAGCATGAGCAGTTCTTC
- TRBJ2-5 TRBV2 many CASSVSTRGTQYF TGTGCCAGCAGTGTATCGACTAGAGGGACCCAGTACTTC
TRBD1 TRBJ1-1 TRBV7-3 many CASSLTSGGNTEAFF TGTGCCAGCAGCTTAACTTCAGGGGGGAACACTGAAGCTTTCTTT
TRBD1 TRBJ2-3 TRBV12-3/TRBV12-4 few CASTIGTGLVTQYF TGTGCCAGCACCATCGGGACAGGGTTAGTGACGCAGTATTTT
- TRBJ1-1 TRBV4-3 - CASSQDEGFGTEAFF TGCGCCAGCAGCCAAGACGAGGGCTTCGGCACTGAAGCTTTCTTT
TRBD1 TRBJ1-2 TRBV10-2 - CASGTGAYGYTF TGCGCCAGCGGGACAGGGGCCTATGGCTACACCTTC
- TRBJ2-1 TRBV7-8 many CASSLQGDSYNEQFF TGTGCCAGCAGCCTACAGGGAGATTCCTACAATGAGCAGTTCTTC
- TRBJ1-1 TRBV3-1 - CASSSGLGATEAFF TGTGCCAGCAGCTCGGGCCTAGGGGCTACTGAAGCTTTCTTT
- TRBJ2-1 TRBV7-9 few CASSSKMREQFF TGTGCCAGCAGCTCCAAAATGAGGGAGCAGTTCTTC
TRBD1 TRBJ1-3 TRBV5-1 many CASSDQPGTGRGNTIYF TGCGCCAGCAGCGATCAACCCGGGACAGGGAGGGGAAACACCATATATTTT
TRBD1 TRBJ1-4 TRBV15 many CATSRTGTNEKLFF TGTGCCACCAGCAGGACAGGGACTAATGAAAAACTGTTTTTT
- TRBJ1-2 TRBV5-1 few CASSEEANYGYTF TGCGCCAGCAGCGAAGAAGCTAACTATGGCTACACCTTC
- TRBJ1-1 TRBV6-1 many CASSEGYNTEAFF TGTGCCAGCAGTGAAGGTTATAACACTGAAGCTTTCTTT
- TRBJ2-5 TRBV20-1 - CSAYNPGIQETQYF TGCAGTGCCTACAACCCGGGGATCCAAGAGACCCAGTACTTC
TRBD2 TRBJ2-3 TRBV6-2/TRBV6-3 - CASRASGGTTDTQYF TGTGCCAGCCGCGCTAGCGGGGGGACCACAGATACGCAGTATTTT
TRBD2 TRBJ2-1 TRBV20-1 - CSAQRRTSGGADEQFF TGCAGTGCCCAACGGCGGACTAGCGGGGGGGCGGATGAGCAGTTCTTC
TRBD1 TRBJ1-1 TRBV5-1 few CASSEGQGANTEAFF TGCGCCAGCAGCGAGGGACAGGGGGCGAACACTGAAGCTTTCTTT
TRBD2 TRBJ2-3 TRBV7-2 - CASSWASGNADTQYF TGTGCCAGCAGTTGGGCTAGCGGGAATGCAGATACGCAGTATTTT
TRBD2 TRBJ2-1 TRBV13 many CASSSPGLAVLYNEQFF TGTGCCAGCAGCTCACCGGGACTAGCGGTCCTGTACAATGAGCAGTTCTTC
TRBD2 TRBJ2-1 TRBV5-1 - CASSLSGGANEQFF TGCGCCAGCAGCTTGAGCGGGGGGGCAAATGAGCAGTTCTTC
- TRBJ1-2 TRBV13 few CASSLAPDYGYTF TGTGCCAGCAGCTTAGCCCCCGACTATGGCTACACCTTC
- TRBJ2-1 TRBV4-3 few CASSQTGSITYNEQFF TGCGCCAGCAGCCAAACAGGGTCTATTACCTACAATGAGCAGTTCTTC
- TRBJ2-1 TRBV5-1 - CASSLDDARYEQFF TGCGCCAGCAGCTTGGATGATGCCCGATATGAGCAGTTCTTC
- TRBJ2-3 TRBV18 few CASSPKDRTTDTQYF TGTGCCAGCTCACCCAAGGACAGAACCACAGATACGCAGTATTTT
- TRBJ2-1 TRBV18 - CASSPPSGALIEQFF TGTGCCAGCTCACCACCTTCGGGAGCCCTGATTGAGCAGTTCTTC
- TRBJ2-7 TRBV2 - CASSEGRGRSYEQYF TGTGCCAGCAGTGAAGGGCGGGGTCGTTCCTACGAGCAGTACTTC
TRBD1 TRBJ2-7 TRBV12-3/TRBV12-4 many CASSVDRGREQYF TGTGCCAGCAGTGTTGACAGGGGAAGGGAGCAGTACTTC
- TRBJ2-1 TRBV6-2/TRBV6-3 few CASNQGSYNEQFF TGTGCCAGCAATCAGGGGTCCTACAATGAGCAGTTCTTC
TRBD1 TRBJ2-2 TRBV4-3 many CASSVSGGSTGELFF TGCGCCAGCAGCGTTTCAGGGGGCTCGACCGGGGAGCTGTTTTTT
- TRBJ1-3 TRBV28 few CATGTSVSGNTIYF TGTGCCACCGGGACGTCCGTCTCTGGAAACACCATATATTTT
- TRBJ1-6 TRBV6-1 - CASSEYRVSPLHF TGTGCCAGCAGTGAATATAGGGTTTCACCCCTCCACTTT
- TRBJ1-2 TRBV5-1 few CASSARDYGYTF TGCGCCAGCAGCGCCCGGGACTATGGCTACACCTTC
- TRBJ1-1 TRBV6-5 few CASSSPISGTIFEAFF TGTGCCAGCAGTTCCCCTATCTCCGGGACAATCTTTGAAGCTTTCTTT
- TRBJ2-3 TRBV5-5 - CASSLAIPGGSTDTQYF TGTGCCAGCAGCTTGGCCATTCCCGGGGGTAGCACAGATACGCAGTATTTT
- TRBJ2-3 TRBV18 - CASSFLDITDTQYF TGTGCCAGCTCCTTCCTAGATATCACAGATACGCAGTATTTT
TRBD1 TRBJ2-1 TRBV28 - CASSGTGLYNEQFF TGTGCCAGCAGTGGGACAGGATTGTACAATGAGCAGTTCTTC
- TRBJ2-7 TRBV27 few CASSLSFRQEQYF TGTGCCAGCAGTTTATCCTTCCGCCAGGAGCAGTACTTC